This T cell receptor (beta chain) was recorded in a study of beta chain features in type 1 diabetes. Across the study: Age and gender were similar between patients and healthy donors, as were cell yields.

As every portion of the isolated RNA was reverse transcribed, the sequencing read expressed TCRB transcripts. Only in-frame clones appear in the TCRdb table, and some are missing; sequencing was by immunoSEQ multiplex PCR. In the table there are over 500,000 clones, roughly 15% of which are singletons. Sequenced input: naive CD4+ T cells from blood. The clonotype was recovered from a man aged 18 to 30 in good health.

The CDR3 is CASSRDSAYEQYF. The CDR3, as DNA: TGTGCCAGCAGTAGGGACAGTGCCTACGAGCAGTACTTC. This chain joins TRBV6-6 and TRBJ2-7; 7 bases match TRBD1. There are 13 residues in the CDR3. The junction had 3 bases not matched to a gene; V was cut back by 5 bases and J by 2 bases. Germline CDR1 MNHNY, CDR2 SVGAGI (reference sequence).